One sample yielded the 14 T cell receptor beta chains listed below, sequenced in a study of CD8+ T cells in alopecia areata. Stated treatment: oral pan-JAK inhibitor, 5-10 mg twice daily. Extraction of RNA preceded its reverse transcription into cDNA, which served as the sequencing template. The data were produced by immunoSEQ multiplex PCR, yet TCRdb's version contains in-frame clones alone and is incomplete. This table has roughly 120,000 clones, less than 60% appearing once. The sequenced sample was CD4+ T cells sorted from blood, obtained at week 24, from a patient treated with tofacitinib. These receptors all come from a human donor with alopecia areata.

The chain joins TRBV6-5 to TRBJ1-2, with 9 bases aligning to TRBD1. V shed 2 bases, J shed 5 bases, and the junction held 9 bases outside the gene matches. The CDR3 contains 16 residues. Germline-derived CDR1 and CDR2 are MNHEY and SVGAGI. CDR3 bases: TGTGCCAGCAGTTACACCCCCGACAGGGGGGTTTATGGCTACACCTTC. Translated: CASSYTPDRGVYGYTF.

A few counts support this clone. The genes are TRBV11-2 and TRBJ2-4, with a weak D call TRBD1 (6 bases). V was clipped by 5 bases and J by 0 bases, with 17 bases between them. Germline V CDR1 and CDR2: SGHAT, FQNNGV. The CDR3 covers 17 residues. In DNA, the CDR3 is TGTGCCAGCAGCGCCCTCGGGACAAGAATAGCCAAAAACATTCAGTACTTC. Its protein product is CASSALGTRIAKNIQYF.

In this sample, this clone turned up once. The chain uses TRBV18 and TRBJ2-5; 8 positions match TRBD1. Germline values: CDR1 KGHSH, CDR2 LQKENI. J was trimmed by 2 bases and V by 5 bases; bases with no gene match: 16. There are 18 residues in the CDR3. CDR3 in DNA: TGTGCCAGCTCATTTACCAGACCGACAGGGGTAGAGCAAGAGACCCAGTACTTC. It encodes CASSFTRPTGVEQETQYF.

The J gene is TRBJ1-5, the V gene TRBV30, with D possibly matching TRBD1 (5 bases). CDR3 length: 13 amino acids. The V end was cut by 0 bases, the J end by 6 bases, with 9 bases between. The germline V gene has CDR1 GTSNPN and CDR2 SVGIG (reference sequence). The CDR3 is CAWSVGTSQPQHF. The CDR3 region has the DNA TGTGCCTGGAGTGTTGGGACGTCTCAGCCCCAGCATTTT.

The J gene is TRBJ2-5, the V gene TRBV7-9, with D possibly being TRBD2 (6 bases). Germline CDR1 SEHNR, CDR2 FQNEAQ (reference sequence). V was shortened by 1 base and J by 5 bases, with 14 bases between the two germline ends. The CDR3 length is 15 residues. CDR3 region: CASSLVEGLAETQYF. In DNA form, the CDR3 reads TGTGCCAGCAGCTTAGTCGAAGGGCTAGCGGAGACCCAGTACTTC.

The J gene is TRBJ1-2, the V gene TRBV23-1; 10 bases fit TRBD1. TRBV23-1 is known as an ORF, though its function is uncertain. V lost 4 bases, J lost 8 bases, and 4 bases stayed unmatched. The CDR3 totals 13 residues. CDR3 bases: TGCGCCAGCAGTCTTGGACAGGGGGAAGGCTACACCTTC. It yields the protein CASSLGQGEGYTF.

The chain combines TRBV5-1 with TRBJ1-6; a weak D match, TRBD1 (5 bases). There are 13 residues in the CDR3. Germline loops: CDR1 SGHRS, CDR2 YFSETQ. Trimming left V 4 bases short and J 9 bases short, with 11 bases between. CDR3: CASSLGDVSPLHF. The CDR3 bases are TGCGCCAGCAGCCTTGGGGACGTTTCACCCCTCCACTTT.

This rearrangement joins TRBV7-2 to TRBJ1-2; TRBD1 matches at 7 bases. CDR1 is SGHTA, CDR2 FQGNSA, per germline. Trimming removed 5 bases from V and 5 bases from J; junction bases left unmatched: 11. The CDR3 runs to 15 residues. The CDR3 bases are TGTGCCAGCAGCCCGAAGACAGGGATTGGTTATGGCTACACCTTC. Its translation: CASSPKTGIGYGYTF.

The genes are TRBV7-9 and TRBJ2-5; D is tentatively TRBD1 or TRBD2 (6 bases each). The CDR3 has 15 residues. Trimming pared 3 bases from V and 4 bases from J, leaving 15 bases between. Germline V gene data show CDR1 as SEHNR and CDR2 as FQNEAQ (reference sequence). As DNA, the CDR3 is TGTGCCAGCAGCTTTGACCCGGGGGCTGGAGAGACCCAGTACTTC. This gives the protein CASSFDPGAGETQYF.

J is TRBJ2-5 and V is TRBV6-5; 8 bases map to TRBD1. This CDR3 is built from 16 residues. V shed 2 bases and J 4 bases; nucleotides not matched to a gene: 9. Germline lookup yields CDR1 MNHEY and CDR2 SVGAGI. CDR3 bases: TGTGCCAGCAGTTACACAGGGGGGAGTTCGGGAGAGACCCAGTACTTC. Translation gives CASSYTGGSSGETQYF.

Points on this clone: Compared with germline, one end of the junction differs, possibly owing to a read error. The CDR3 DNA reads as TGCGCCAGCAGCCAAGATGGACGACGGGAGACCCAGTACTTC. Its protein is CASSQDGRRETQYF. The V and J genes are TRBV7-8 and TRBJ2-5; D is ambiguous. The CDR3 runs to 14 residues. Germline V gene sequence: CDR1 SGHVS, CDR2 FQNEAQ. Full variable domain (outside the CDR3, taken from reference TRBV7-8 and TRBJ2-5): GAGVSQSPRYKVAKRGQDVALRCDPISGHVSLFWYQQALGQGPEFLTYFQNEAQLDKSGLPSDRFFAERPEGSVSTLKIQRTQQEDSAVYLCASSQDGRRETQYFGPGTRLLVL.

This clone was picked up a small number of times. The chain combines TRBV9 with TRBJ1-6, with D perhaps TRBD1 (5 bases). V shed 0 bases and J shed 3 bases, with 10 bases lying between them. Germline V gene lookup returns CDR1 SGDLS and CDR2 YYNGEE. This CDR3 has 16 residues. The CDR3 bases are TGTGCCAGCAGCGTAGGGGGGGATAGCTATAATTCACCCCTCCACTTT. It specifies CASSVGGDSYNSPLHF.

About this clone: Distinct nucleotide sequences in the sample also encode this CDR3. The chain carries TRBV25-1 and TRBJ1-2; D remains ambiguous. Per the germline V gene, CDR1 is MGHDK and CDR2 is SYGVNS. The V and J ends lost 3 bases and 5 bases respectively, with 7 bases between them. The CDR3 has 12 amino acids. The CDR3: CASSETSYGYTF. DNA of the CDR3: TGTGCCAGCAGTGAGACCTCTTATGGCTACACCTTC.

The chain uses TRBV4-1 and TRBJ2-5; 7 positions match TRBD1. The CDR3 length is 17 residues. The V segment lost 2 bases and the J segment 4 bases; nucleotides outside the gene matches: 13. Per germline, CDR1 MGHRA and CDR2 YSYEKL. The CDR3 reads CASSQTLNPGQRETQYF. CDR3 bases: TGCGCCAGCAGCCAAACCCTTAATCCGGGACAGAGAGAGACCCAGTACTTC.